The source of this T cell receptor (beta chain) is a study of blood T cell repertoires in COVID-19. Whole-study context: The samples span acute and convalescent COVID-19 from the United States, Italy and Spain.

Two negative PCRs, clearance, or symptom resolution were required of recovered Cohort 3 donors. In the original processing: How many nucleated cells were present was estimated from reference gene primer amplification. Profiling relied on immunoSEQ multiplex PCR, and the TCRdb table lists in-frame clones only, not all of them. The DNA was the basis for D and trimming; V, J and clone size are from that table. The data contain 250,000 to 350,000 clones, approximately 84% of them singletons. V dropped 0 bases and J dropped 2 bases, with 11 bases sitting between them. The CDR3 runs 15 residues. Germline loops: CDR1 SGDLS, CDR2 YYNGEE.

Sequenced: PBMCs or T cells enriched from blood (not recorded which). This sequence originates from a woman under 30 who had recovered from COVID-19. V is TRBV9 and J is TRBJ1-2; no reliable D call. This chain's CDR3 is CASSVDPGSNYGYTF. The CDR3 DNA sequence: TGTGCCAGCAGCGTAGATCCGGGGTCAAACTATGGCTACACCTTC.